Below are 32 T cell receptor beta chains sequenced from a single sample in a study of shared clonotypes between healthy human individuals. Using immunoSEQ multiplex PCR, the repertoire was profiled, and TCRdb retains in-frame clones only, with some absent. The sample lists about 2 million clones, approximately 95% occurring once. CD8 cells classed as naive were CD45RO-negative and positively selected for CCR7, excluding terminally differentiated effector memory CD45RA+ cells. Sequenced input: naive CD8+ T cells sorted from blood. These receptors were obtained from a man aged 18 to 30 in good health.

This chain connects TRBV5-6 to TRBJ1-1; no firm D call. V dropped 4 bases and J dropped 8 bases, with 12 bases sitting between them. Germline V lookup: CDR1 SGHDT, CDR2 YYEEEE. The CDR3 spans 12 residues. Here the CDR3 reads CASSGWTAEAFF. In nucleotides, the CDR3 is TGTGCCAGCAGCGGATGGACCGCCGAAGCTTTCTTT.

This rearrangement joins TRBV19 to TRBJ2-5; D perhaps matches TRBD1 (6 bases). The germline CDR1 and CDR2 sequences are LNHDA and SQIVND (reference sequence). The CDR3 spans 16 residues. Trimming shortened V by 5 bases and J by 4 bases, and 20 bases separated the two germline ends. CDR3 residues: CASSLARGSVTETQYF. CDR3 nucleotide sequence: TGTGCCAGTAGTCTGGCGAGGGGGAGTGTCACAGAGACCCAGTACTTC.

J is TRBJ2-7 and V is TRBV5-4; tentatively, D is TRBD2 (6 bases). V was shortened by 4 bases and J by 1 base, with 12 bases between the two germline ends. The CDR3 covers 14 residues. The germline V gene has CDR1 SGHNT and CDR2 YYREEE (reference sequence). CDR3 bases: TGTGCCAGCAGCCGCGGGACGTCGTCCTACGAGCAGTACTTC. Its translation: CASSRGTSSYEQYF.

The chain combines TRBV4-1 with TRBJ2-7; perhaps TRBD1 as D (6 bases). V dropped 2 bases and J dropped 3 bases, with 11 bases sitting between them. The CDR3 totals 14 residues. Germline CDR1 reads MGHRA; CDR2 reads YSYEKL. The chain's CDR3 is CASSQNQGYYEQYF. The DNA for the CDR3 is TGCGCCAGCAGCCAAAATCAGGGGTACTACGAGCAGTACTTC.

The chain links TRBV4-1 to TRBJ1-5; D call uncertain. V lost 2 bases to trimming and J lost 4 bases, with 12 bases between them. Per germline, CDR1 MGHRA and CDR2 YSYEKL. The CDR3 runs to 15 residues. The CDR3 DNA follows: TGCGCCAGCAGCCAAAAAAGCACAGCTAATCAGCCCCAGCATTTT. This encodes CASSQKSTANQPQHF.

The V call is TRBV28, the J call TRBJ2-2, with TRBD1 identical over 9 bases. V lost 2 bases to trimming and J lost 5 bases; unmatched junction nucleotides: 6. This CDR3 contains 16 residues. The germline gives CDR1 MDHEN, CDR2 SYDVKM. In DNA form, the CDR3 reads TGTGCCAGCAGTTTAAGACAGGGGGGTGTAACCGGGGAGCTGTTTTTT. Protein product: CASSLRQGGVTGELFF.

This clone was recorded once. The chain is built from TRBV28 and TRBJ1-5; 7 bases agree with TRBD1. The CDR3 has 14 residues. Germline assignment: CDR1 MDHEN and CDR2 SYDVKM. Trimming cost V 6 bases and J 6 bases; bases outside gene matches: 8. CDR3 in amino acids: CASSWVQGGQPQHF. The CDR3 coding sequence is TGTGCCAGCAGCTGGGTGCAGGGGGGTCAGCCCCAGCATTTT.

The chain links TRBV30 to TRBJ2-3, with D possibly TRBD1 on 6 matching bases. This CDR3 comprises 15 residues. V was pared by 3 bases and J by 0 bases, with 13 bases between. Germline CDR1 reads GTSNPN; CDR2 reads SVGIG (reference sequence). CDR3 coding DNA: TGTGCCTGGAGGGGGGCTGAAGCTAGCACAGATACGCAGTATTTT. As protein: CAWRGAEASTDTQYF.

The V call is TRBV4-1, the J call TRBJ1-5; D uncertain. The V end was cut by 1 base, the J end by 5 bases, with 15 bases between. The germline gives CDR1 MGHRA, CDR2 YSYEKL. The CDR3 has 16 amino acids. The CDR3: CASSQGTLTGDQPQHF. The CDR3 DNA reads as TGCGCCAGCAGCCAAGGGACCCTGACGGGTGATCAGCCCCAGCATTTT.

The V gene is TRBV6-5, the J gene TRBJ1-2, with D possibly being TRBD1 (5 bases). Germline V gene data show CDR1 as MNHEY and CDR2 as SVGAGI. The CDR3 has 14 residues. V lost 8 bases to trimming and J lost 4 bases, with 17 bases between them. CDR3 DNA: TGTGCCAGCTTTAGTGGGGGGGAAGGCTATGGCTACACCTTC. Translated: CASFSGGEGYGYTF.

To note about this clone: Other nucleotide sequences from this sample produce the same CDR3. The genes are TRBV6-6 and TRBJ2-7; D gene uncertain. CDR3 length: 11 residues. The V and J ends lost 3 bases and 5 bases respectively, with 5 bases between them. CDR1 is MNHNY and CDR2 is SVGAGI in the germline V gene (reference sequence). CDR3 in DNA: TGTGCCAGCAGTTATCCCGACGAGCAGTACTTC. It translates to CASSYPDEQYF.

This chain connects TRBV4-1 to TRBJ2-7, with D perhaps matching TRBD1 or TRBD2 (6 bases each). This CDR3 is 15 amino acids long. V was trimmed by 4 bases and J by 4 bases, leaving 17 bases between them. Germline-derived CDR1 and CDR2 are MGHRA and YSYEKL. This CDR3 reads CASSPQIQGLYEQYF. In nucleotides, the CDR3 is TGCGCCAGCAGCCCCCAAATACAGGGACTGTACGAGCAGTACTTC.

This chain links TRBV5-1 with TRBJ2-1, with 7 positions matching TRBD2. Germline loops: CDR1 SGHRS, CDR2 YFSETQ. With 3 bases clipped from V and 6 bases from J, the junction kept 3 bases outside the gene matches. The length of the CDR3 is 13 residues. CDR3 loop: CASSSGLGNEQFF. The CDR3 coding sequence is TGCGCCAGCAGCTCCGGACTAGGCAATGAGCAGTTCTTC.

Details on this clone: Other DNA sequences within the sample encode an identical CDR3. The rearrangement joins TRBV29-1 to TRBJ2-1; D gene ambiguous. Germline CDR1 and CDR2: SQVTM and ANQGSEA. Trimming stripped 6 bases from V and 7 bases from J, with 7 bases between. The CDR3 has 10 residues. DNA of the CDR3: TGCAGCGTCCGGGTGAATGAGCAGTTCTTC. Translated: CSVRVNEQFF.

The CDR3 is CASSIFGEAFF. The CDR3 nucleotides read TGTGCCAGTAGTATATTCGGTGAAGCTTTCTTT. The chain couples TRBV19 to TRBJ1-1; no firm D call. Trimming stripped 2 bases from V and 7 bases from J, with 5 bases between. From germline, CDR1 is LNHDA and CDR2 SQIVND (reference sequence). The CDR3 has 11 amino acids.

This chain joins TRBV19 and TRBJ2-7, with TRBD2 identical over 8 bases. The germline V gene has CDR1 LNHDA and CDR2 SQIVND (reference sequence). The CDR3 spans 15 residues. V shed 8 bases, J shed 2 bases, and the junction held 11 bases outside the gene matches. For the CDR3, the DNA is TGTGCCAGTTCCGAGAGCGGGAGCCCCACCTACGAGCAGTACTTC. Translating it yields CASSESGSPTYEQYF.

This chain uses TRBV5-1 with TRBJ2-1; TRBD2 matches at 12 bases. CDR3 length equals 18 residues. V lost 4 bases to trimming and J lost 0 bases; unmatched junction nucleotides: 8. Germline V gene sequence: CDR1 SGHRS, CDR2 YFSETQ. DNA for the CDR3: TGCGCCAGCAGCCCGGGGACTAGCGGGCTTAGCTCCTACAATGAGCAGTTCTTC. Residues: CASSPGTSGLSSYNEQFF.

DNA for the CDR3: TGTGCCAGCAGTCTTAGCGGGGGGGACCAAGAGACCCAGTACTTC. Its protein product is CASSLSGGDQETQYF. The genes are TRBV6-5 and TRBJ2-5; 11 bases agree with TRBD2. The V segment lost 5 bases and the J segment 0 bases; nucleotides outside the gene matches: 2. CDR3 length equals 15 residues. The germline gives CDR1 MNHEY, CDR2 SVGAGI.

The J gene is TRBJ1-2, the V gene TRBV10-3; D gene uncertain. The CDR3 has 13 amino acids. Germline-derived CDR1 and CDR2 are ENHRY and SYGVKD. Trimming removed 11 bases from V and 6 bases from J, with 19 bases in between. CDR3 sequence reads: CASGSHGSNGYTF. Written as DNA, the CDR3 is TGTGCCTCCGGGTCACACGGCTCGAATGGCTACACCTTC.

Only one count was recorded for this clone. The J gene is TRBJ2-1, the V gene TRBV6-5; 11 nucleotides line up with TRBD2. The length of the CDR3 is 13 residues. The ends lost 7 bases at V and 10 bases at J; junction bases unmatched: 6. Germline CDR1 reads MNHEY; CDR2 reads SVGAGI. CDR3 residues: CASTDLAGGEQFF. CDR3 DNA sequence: TGTGCCAGCACGGATCTAGCGGGAGGAGAGCAGTTCTTC.

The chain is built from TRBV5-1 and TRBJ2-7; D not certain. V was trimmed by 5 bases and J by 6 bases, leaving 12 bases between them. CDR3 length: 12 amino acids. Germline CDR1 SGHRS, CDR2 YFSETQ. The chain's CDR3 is CASSLLDAEQYF. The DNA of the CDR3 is TGCGCCAGCAGTTTATTGGACGCCGAGCAGTACTTC.

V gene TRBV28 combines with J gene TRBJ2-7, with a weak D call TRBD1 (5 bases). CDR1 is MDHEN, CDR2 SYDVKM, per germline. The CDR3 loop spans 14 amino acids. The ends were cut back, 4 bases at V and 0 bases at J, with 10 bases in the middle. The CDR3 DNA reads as TGTGCCAGCAGTTCCTCGGACAACTCCTACGAGCAGTACTTC. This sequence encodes CASSSSDNSYEQYF.

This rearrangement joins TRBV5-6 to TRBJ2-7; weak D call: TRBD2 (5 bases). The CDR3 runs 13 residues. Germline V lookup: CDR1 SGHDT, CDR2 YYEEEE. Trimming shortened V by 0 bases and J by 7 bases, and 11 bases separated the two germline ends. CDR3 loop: CASSLGVRGEQYF. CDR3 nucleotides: TGTGCCAGCAGCTTGGGGGTCCGGGGAGAGCAGTACTTC. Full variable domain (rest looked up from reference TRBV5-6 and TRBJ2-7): DAGVTQSPTHLIKTRGQQVTLRCSPKSGHDTVSWYQQALGQGPQFIFQYYEEEERQRGNFPDRFSGHQFPNYSSELNVNALLLGDSALYLCASSLGVRGEQYFGPGTRLTVT.

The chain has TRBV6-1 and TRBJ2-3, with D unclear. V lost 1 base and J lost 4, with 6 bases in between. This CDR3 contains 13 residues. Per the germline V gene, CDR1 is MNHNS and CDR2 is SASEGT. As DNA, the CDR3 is TGTGCCAGCAGTGAAGGGGCCCCAGATACGCAGTATTTT. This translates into CASSEGAPDTQYF.

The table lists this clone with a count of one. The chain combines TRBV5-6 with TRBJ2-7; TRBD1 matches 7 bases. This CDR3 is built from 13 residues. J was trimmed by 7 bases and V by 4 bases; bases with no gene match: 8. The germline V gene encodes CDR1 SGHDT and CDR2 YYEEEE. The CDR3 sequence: CASSAGTVGEQYF. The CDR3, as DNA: TGTGCCAGCAGCGCCGGGACAGTGGGGGAGCAGTACTTC.

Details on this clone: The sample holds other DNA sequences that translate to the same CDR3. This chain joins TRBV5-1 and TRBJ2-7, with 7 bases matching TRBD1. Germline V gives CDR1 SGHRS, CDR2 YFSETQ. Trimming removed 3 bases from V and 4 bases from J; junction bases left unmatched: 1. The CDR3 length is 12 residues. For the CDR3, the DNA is TGCGCCAGCAGCTGGGACAGTTACGAGCAGTACTTC. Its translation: CASSWDSYEQYF.

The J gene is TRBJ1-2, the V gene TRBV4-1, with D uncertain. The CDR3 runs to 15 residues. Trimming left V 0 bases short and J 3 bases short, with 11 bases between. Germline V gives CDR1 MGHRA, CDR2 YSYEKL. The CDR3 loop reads CASSQDYNSYYGYTF. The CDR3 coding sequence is TGCGCCAGCAGCCAAGATTATAACAGCTACTATGGCTACACCTTC.

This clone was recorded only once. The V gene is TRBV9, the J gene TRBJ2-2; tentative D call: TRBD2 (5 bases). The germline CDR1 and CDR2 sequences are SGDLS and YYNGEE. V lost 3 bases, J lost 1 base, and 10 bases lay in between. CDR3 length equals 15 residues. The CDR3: CASSEMSGNTGELFF. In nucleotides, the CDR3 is TGTGCCAGCAGCGAGATGAGCGGGAACACCGGGGAGCTGTTTTTT.

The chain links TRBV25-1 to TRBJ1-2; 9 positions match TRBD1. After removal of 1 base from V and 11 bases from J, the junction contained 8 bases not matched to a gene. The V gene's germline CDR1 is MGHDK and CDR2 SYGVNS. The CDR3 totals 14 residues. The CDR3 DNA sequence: TGTGCCAGCAGTGAATCTACAGGGGGCGCGGGGTACACCTTC. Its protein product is CASSESTGGAGYTF.

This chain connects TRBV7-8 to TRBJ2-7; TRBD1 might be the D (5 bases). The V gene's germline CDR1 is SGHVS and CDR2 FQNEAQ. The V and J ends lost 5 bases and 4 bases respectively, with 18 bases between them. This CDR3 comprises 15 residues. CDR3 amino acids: CASSLRGSPGYEQYF. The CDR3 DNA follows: TGTGCCAGCAGCCTTAGGGGTTCCCCAGGGTACGAGCAGTACTTC.

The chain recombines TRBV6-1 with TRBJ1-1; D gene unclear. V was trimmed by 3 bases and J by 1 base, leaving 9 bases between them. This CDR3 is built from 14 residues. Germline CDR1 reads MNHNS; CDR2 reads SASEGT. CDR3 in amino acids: CASSEFFTNTEAFF. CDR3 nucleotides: TGTGCCAGCAGTGAGTTCTTTACGAACACTGAAGCTTTCTTT.

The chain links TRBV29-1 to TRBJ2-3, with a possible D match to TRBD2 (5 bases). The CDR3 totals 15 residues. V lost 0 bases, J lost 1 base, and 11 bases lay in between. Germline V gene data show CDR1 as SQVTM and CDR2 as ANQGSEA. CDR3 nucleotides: TGCAGCGTTGAAGATCGAGGGTGGGGCACAGATACGCAGTATTTT. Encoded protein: CSVEDRGWGTDTQYF.